The TCR beta chain under discussion was sequenced for a study of T cells in Graves' hyperthyroidism and ophthalmopathy. Diagnosis rested on symptoms, serum thyroxine and TRAb, thyroid ultrasound, and orbital computed tomography. Germline-derived CDR1 and CDR2 are SGHRS and YFSETQ. The V segment lost 4 bases and the J segment 4 bases; nucleotides outside the gene matches: 5. This CDR3 comprises 14 residues. This clonotype was observed many times. RNA transcripts served as the template for amplifying TCR beta CDR3 regions. An initial round of RT-PCR targeting the TCR CDR3 relied on the HTBI primer set. TCRdb reprocessed the multiplex PCR reads via MiXCR and lists one record per CDR3 protein. Of a few hundred thousand distinct CDR3 sequences listed, roughly an eighth are singletons.

The sample consisted of blood. This clonotype was obtained from a woman aged 18-29 years with Graves' hyperthyroidism. This chain joins TRBV5-1 and TRBJ1-1, with 9 bases matching TRBD1. This chain's CDR3 is CASSQDRGGTEAFF. As DNA, the CDR3 is TGCGCCAGCAGCCAGGACAGGGGAGGCACTGAAGCTTTCTTT. The complete variable domain, with remaining parts taken from reference TRBV5-1 and TRBJ1-1, reads KAGVTQTPRYLIKTRGQQVTLSCSPISGHRSVSWYQQTPGQGLQFLFEYFSETQRNKGNFPGRFSGRQFSNSRSEMNVSTLELGDSALYLCASSQDRGGTEAFFGQGTRLTVV.